This entry features one TCR beta chain sequence. Germline-derived CDR1 and CDR2 are MNHNS and SASEGT. This CDR3 is built from 13 residues. The junction had 0 bases not matched to a gene; V was cut back by 6 bases and J by 6 bases. The sample originates from a study of neoadjuvant anti-PD-1 for oral cavity cancer. The data were produced by immunoSEQ multiplex PCR, yet TCRdb's version contains in-frame clones alone and is incomplete. The sample includes tens of thousands of clones, around 88% seen only once; the top ten take nearly 3.5%. The sequence derives from a person between 40 and 85 years old with oral cavity squamous cell carcinoma. This chain links TRBV6-1 with TRBJ2-7; 15 bases match TRBD2. The input for sequencing was PBMCs, taken before nivolumab (anti-PD-1) treatment. The chain's CDR3 is CASRGLAGGEQYF. The CDR3 DNA is TGTGCCAGCAGGGGACTAGCGGGGGGCGAGCAGTACTTC.